Listed here are 9 T cell receptor beta chains from one sample, sequenced in a study of blood T cell repertoires in COVID-19. Using immunoSEQ multiplex PCR, the repertoire was profiled, and TCRdb retains in-frame clones only, with some absent. The sample lists roughly 220,000 clones, roughly 84% seen once, with approximately 6.5% in the top ten. The sequenced material came from PBMCs or T cells enriched from blood (not recorded which). These receptors were taken from a middle-aged woman who had recovered from COVID-19.

This rearrangement joins TRBV11-1 to TRBJ1-2, with 9 nucleotides matching TRBD1. The trim removed 4 bases at V and 5 bases at J, leaving 2 bases unmatched. This CDR3 is built from 13 residues. Germline V gives CDR1 SGHAT, CDR2 FQDESV (reference sequence). The CDR3 loop reads CASSSGQGYGYTF. DNA of the CDR3: TGTGCCAGCAGCTCCGGACAGGGGTATGGCTACACCTTC.

This clone was recorded a few times. The rearrangement joins TRBV19 to TRBJ2-1, with 12 positions matching TRBD2. CDR1 LNHDA and CDR2 SQIVND come from the germline V gene (reference sequence). This CDR3 spans 15 amino acids. The trim removed 4 bases at V and 4 bases at J, leaving 2 bases unmatched. For the CDR3, the DNA is TGTGCCAGTAGTAGCCTAGCGGGAGGGTACAATGAGCAGTTCTTC. Encoded protein: CASSSLAGGYNEQFF. Full variable domain (remainder filled in from reference TRBV19 and TRBJ2-1): DGGITQSPKYLFRKEGQNVTLSCEQNLNHDAMYWYRQDPGQGLRLIYYSQIVNDFQKGDIAEGYSVSREKKESFPLTVTSAQKNPTAFYLCASSSLAGGYNEQFFGPGTRLTVL.

The chain joins TRBV30 to TRBJ1-1; a possible D gene is TRBD1 (6 bases). CDR1 is GTSNPN and CDR2 is SVGIG in the germline V gene (reference sequence). V was trimmed by 5 bases and J by 2 bases, leaving 12 bases between them. There are 13 residues in the CDR3. The CDR3 DNA sequence: TGTGCCTGGGGGAGGGGGTCCAACACTGAAGCTTTCTTT. Protein product: CAWGRGSNTEAFF.

Here the CDR3 DNA reads TGCGCCAGCAGCTTAGCCGAAGGGGGCGAGCAGTACTTC. This codes for CASSLAEGGEQYF. The rearrangement uses TRBV5-1 and TRBJ2-7; TRBD1 is a possible D gene (6 bases). The CDR3 runs to 13 residues. Trimming pared 2 bases from V and 6 bases from J, leaving 12 bases between. Germline values: CDR1 SGHRS, CDR2 YFSETQ.

The V and J genes are TRBV28 and TRBJ2-1, with D tentatively TRBD2 (6 bases). Germline CDR1 reads MDHEN; CDR2 reads SYDVKM. Trimming pared 5 bases from V and 4 bases from J, leaving 18 bases between. CDR3 length equals 16 residues. CDR3 in amino acids: CASSPTSYFGYNEQFF. CDR3 coding DNA: TGTGCCAGCAGTCCAACTAGCTATTTTGGGTACAATGAGCAGTTCTTC.

V is TRBV2 and J is TRBJ2-7, with 10 bases lining up with TRBD2. V gave up 3 bases and J gave up 5 bases; unmatched junction bases: 10. The CDR3 consists of 16 residues. Germline V CDR1 and CDR2: SNHLY, FYNNEI. In DNA form, the CDR3 reads TGTGCCAGCAGTGATGGATCTAGCGGGAGATACGACGAGCAGTACTTC. It is translated as CASSDGSSGRYDEQYF.

This chain joins TRBV6-1 and TRBJ2-7; TRBD1 might be the D (6 bases). Germline V gives CDR1 MNHNS, CDR2 SASEGT. The CDR3 spans 14 residues. V was shortened by 3 bases and J by 5 bases, with 14 bases between the two germline ends. The CDR3 region has the DNA TGTGCCAGCAGTGATTACAGGGTTATGGACGAGCAGTACTTC. As protein: CASSDYRVMDEQYF.

CDR3 nucleotides: TGTGCCAGTAGTATAGATGGACGGGGTCGTCAGTACTTC. Protein product: CASSIDGRGRQYF. This chain joins TRBV19 and TRBJ2-5; D perhaps matches TRBD2 (5 bases). The V end was cut by 0 bases, the J end by 11 bases, with 13 bases between. Germline CDR1 LNHDA, CDR2 SQIVND (reference sequence). This CDR3 is 13 amino acids long.

This clone has a single count. J is TRBJ1-1 and V is TRBV6-5; D is possibly TRBD1 (6 bases). The CDR3 is made up of 16 amino acids. Trimming left V 3 bases short and J 7 bases short, with 21 bases between. Germline CDR1 reads MNHEY; CDR2 reads SVGAGI. CDR3 region: CASSYSSGTRVYEAFF. In DNA, the CDR3 is TGTGCCAGCAGTTATTCATCCGGGACACGGGTTTATGAAGCTTTCTTT.